The next 10 T cell receptor beta chains were all read from a single sample in a study of control samples from healthy donors and cancer patients. Here immunoSEQ multiplex PCR was the method, and the copy in TCRdb shows in-frame clones only, minus some. The sample gives 94,000 or so clones, approximately 88% of which show up once; 38% is in the top ten. Sequencing was done on a sample of PBMCs. Receptors were obtained from a man in his 70s with lung cancer.

The V and J genes are TRBV5-1 and TRBJ1-1; D is ambiguous. V was shortened by 1 base and J by 1 base, with 5 bases between the two germline ends. CDR1 and CDR2 from the germline V gene are SGHRS and YFSETQ. The CDR3 has 13 residues. CDR3 protein: CASSLKGNTEAFF. The CDR3 DNA follows: TGCGCCAGCAGCTTGAAGGGGAACACTGAAGCTTTCTTT.

The chain employs TRBV27 and TRBJ2-1; perhaps TRBD1 as D (8 bases). This CDR3 contains 19 residues. Germline CDR1 is MNHEY and CDR2 is SMNVEV (reference sequence). Deletions cut 5 bases from V and 1 base from J, with 24 bases between. CDR3 coding DNA: TGTGCCAGCAGTAAACGACAGGGGAGGGCGGTCGAGTCCTACAATGAGCAGTTCTTC. Translating it yields CASSKRQGRAVESYNEQFF.

The chain has TRBV7-2 and TRBJ1-2, with unresolved D. This CDR3 contains 13 residues. Germline V gene sequence: CDR1 SGHTA, CDR2 FQGNSA. Trimming left V 3 bases short and J 1 base short, with 6 bases between. CDR3 in amino acids: CASSFDGNYGYTF. The CDR3 DNA sequence: TGTGCCAGCAGCTTCGACGGTAACTATGGCTACACCTTC.

The rearrangement uses TRBV4-1 and TRBJ2-1, with 10 bases identical to TRBD2. CDR3 length: 16 amino acids. The junction had 8 bases not matched to a gene; V was cut back by 4 bases and J by 5 bases. Germline loops: CDR1 MGHRA, CDR2 YSYEKL. The CDR3 loop reads CASSPLLAGLNNEQFF. As DNA, the CDR3 is TGCGCCAGCAGCCCCTTACTAGCGGGACTGAACAATGAGCAGTTCTTC.

V gene TRBV18 combines with J gene TRBJ2-2; D uncertain. This CDR3 region has 15 residues. Trimming shortened V by 2 bases and J by 6 bases, and 13 bases separated the two germline ends. Germline V lookup: CDR1 KGHSH, CDR2 LQKENI. The CDR3 sequence is CASSPSRPLPGELFF. As DNA, the CDR3 is TGTGCCAGCTCACCATCGCGGCCACTTCCCGGGGAGCTGTTTTTT.

V usage is TRBV7-8 and J usage is TRBJ2-1; D ambiguous. V was cut by 4 bases and J by 7 bases, with 14 bases left in between. Germline V gene sequence: CDR1 SGHVS, CDR2 FQNEAQ. The CDR3 totals 14 residues. The CDR3 region is CASSSSISRNEQFF. CDR3 sequence (DNA): TGTGCCAGCAGCTCCTCAATCTCTAGGAATGAGCAGTTCTTC.

The chain has TRBV19 and TRBJ1-2; TRBD1 matches 8 bases. CDR3 size: 14 residues. CDR1 is LNHDA, CDR2 SQIVND, per germline (reference sequence). Trimming took 7 bases from V and 2 from J; bases not matched to a gene: 6. The CDR3 region has the DNA TGTGCCAGTACCAAACAGGGGGTGAACTATGGCTACACCTTC. Amino acids: CASTKQGVNYGYTF.

This sequence joins TRBV19 and TRBJ2-4; 9 bases are a match to TRBD1. Unmatched junction bases numbered 6, after V lost 3 bases and J lost 3 bases. CDR1 LNHDA and CDR2 SQIVND come from the germline V gene (reference sequence). The CDR3 totals 16 residues. The CDR3 loop is CASSIEQGAVKNIQYF. The CDR3, as DNA: TGTGCCAGTAGTATCGAACAGGGGGCGGTCAAAAACATTCAGTACTTC.

This clone came up a few times. The chain couples TRBV6-5 to TRBJ1-2; D is uncertain. The CDR3 is 14 amino acids. CDR1 is MNHEY, CDR2 SVGAGI, per germline. Trimming shortened V by 2 bases and J by 3 bases, and 10 bases separated the two germline ends. The CDR3 protein is CASSYPQEDYGYTF. CDR3 DNA sequence: TGTGCCAGCAGTTACCCGCAGGAGGACTATGGCTACACCTTC.

J is TRBJ2-2 and V is TRBV25-1; 7 nucleotides align to TRBD1. The CDR3 has 15 residues. Germline V gene lookup returns CDR1 MGHDK and CDR2 SYGVNS. V gave up 3 bases and J gave up 7 bases; unmatched junction bases: 8. The CDR3 DNA is TGTGCCAGCAGTGATCCCTCGGACAGGCACGGGGAGCTGTTTTTT. Its translation: CASSDPSDRHGELFF.